The 15 T cell receptor beta chains reported below all come from one sample, sequenced in a study of blood T cell repertoires in COVID-19. Here immunoSEQ multiplex PCR was the method, and the copy in TCRdb shows in-frame clones only, minus some. The top ten hold about 3% of the sample, which has under 450,000 clones, roughly 87% seen once. Sequenced input: PBMCs or T cells enriched from blood (not recorded which). Every receptor here comes from a young woman who had recovered from COVID-19.

This clone was found many times. V usage is TRBV27 and J usage is TRBJ1-5; D not certain. V gave up 2 bases and J gave up 4 bases, with 9 bases separating them. CDR1 is MNHEY, CDR2 SMNVEV, per germline (reference sequence). The CDR3 length is 14 residues. The CDR3 bases are TGTGCCAGCAGTTTACGGTCGGAGAATCAGCCCCAGCATTTT. It yields the protein CASSLRSENQPQHF.

The chain has TRBV20-1 and TRBJ2-7; D call uncertain. This CDR3 has 10 residues. The V end lost 3 bases, the J end lost 4 bases, and 4 bases lay between the germline ends. Germline V gene sequence: CDR1 DFQATT, CDR2 SNEGSKA (reference sequence). CDR3 sequence: CSARQYEQYF. Here the CDR3 DNA reads TGCAGTGCTAGGCAGTACGAGCAGTACTTC.

The chain is built from TRBV14 and TRBJ2-2; 10 positions agree with TRBD2. The V gene end was trimmed by 2 bases and the J gene end by 0 bases; junction bases not matched to a gene: 0. The CDR3 runs to 16 residues. The germline CDR1 and CDR2 sequences are SGHDN and FVKESK. The CDR3 nucleotides read TGTGCCAGCAGCCAACTAGCGGGAGCGAACACCGGGGAGCTGTTTTTT. The encoded protein is CASSQLAGANTGELFF.

This chain connects TRBV19 to TRBJ1-1, with D maybe TRBD1 (6 bases). The CDR3 totals 15 residues. V shed 1 base and J shed 3 bases, with 12 bases lying between them. Per the germline V gene, CDR1 is LNHDA and CDR2 is SQIVND (reference sequence). The CDR3 is CASSIGRGADTEAFF. In DNA form, the CDR3 reads TGTGCCAGTAGTATAGGGCGGGGGGCCGACACTGAAGCTTTCTTT.

The chain links TRBV7-9 to TRBJ2-3, with 13 bases identical to TRBD2. CDR1 SEHNR and CDR2 FQNEAQ come from the germline V gene (reference sequence). Trimming cost V 4 bases and J 5 bases; bases outside gene matches: 9. This CDR3 spans 17 amino acids. The CDR3 DNA reads as TGTGCCAGCAGCTCCCGACTAGCGGGGGGCCCGCGAGATACGCAGTATTTT. It specifies CASSSRLAGGPRDTQYF. Complete variable domain (other parts from reference TRBV7-9 and TRBJ2-3): DTGVSQNPRHKITKRGQNVTFRCDPISEHNRLYWYRQTLGQGPEFLTYFQNEAQLEKSRLLSDRFSAERPKGSFSTLEIQRTEQGDSAMYLCASSSRLAGGPRDTQYFGPGTRLTVL.

This clone was seen only once. This chain connects TRBV25-1 to TRBJ2-7; TRBD1 matches at 7 bases. This CDR3 region has 12 residues. CDR1 is MGHDK and CDR2 is SYGVNS in the germline V gene. V lost 11 bases to trimming and J lost 2 bases; unmatched junction nucleotides: 6. CDR3 bases: TGTGCCGCTGGGCAGGGGGCCTACGAGCAGTACTTC. It specifies CAAGQGAYEQYF.

J is TRBJ2-7 and V is TRBV3-1 (or the pseudogene TRBV3-2); possible D gene TRBD1, 6 bases. V was shortened by 1 base and J by 4 bases, with 8 bases between the two germline ends. This CDR3 comprises 13 residues. Germline assignment: CDR1 LGHDT and CDR2 YNNKEL (reference sequence). In DNA form, the CDR3 reads TGTGCCAGCAGCCAAGGAGGGGGTTACGAGCAGTACTTC. This codes for CASSQGGGYEQYF.

The chain joins TRBV9 to TRBJ1-3; no reliable D call. Germline V gene data show CDR1 as SGDLS and CDR2 as YYNGEE. The CDR3 sequence is 15 residues long. V lost 0 bases, J lost 0 bases, and 7 bases lay in between. CDR3 coding DNA: TGTGCCAGCAGCGTAGCTCACGGCTCTGGAAACACCATATATTTT. Translating it yields CASSVAHGSGNTIYF. The variable domain in full, completed from reference TRBV9 and TRBJ1-3, reads DSGVTQTPKHLITATGQRVTLRCSPRSGDLSVYWYQQSLDQGLQFLIQYYNGEERAKGNILERFSAQQFPDLHSELNLSSLELGDSALYFCASSVAHGSGNTIYFGEGSWLTVV.

This clone was counted ten times or more. The CDR3 sequence: CASSLADSNQPQHF. The CDR3 nucleotides read TGTGCCAGCAGTTTAGCGGACAGCAATCAGCCCCAGCATTTT. The chain is built from TRBV6-5 and TRBJ1-5; no firm D call. Trimming removed 4 bases at V and 1 base at J, with 8 bases between. The germline CDR1 and CDR2 sequences are MNHEY and SVGAGI. This CDR3 is built from 14 residues.

This rearrangement joins TRBV6-5 to TRBJ2-3; D is ambiguous. The CDR3 is made up of 15 amino acids. The germline V gene encodes CDR1 MNHEY and CDR2 SVGAGI. Trimming took off 0 bases at V and 9 bases at J, with 16 bases between the two ends. CDR3 loop: CASSYSIDHSTTQYF. The CDR3 DNA reads as TGTGCCAGCAGTTACTCGATAGATCACAGCACCACGCAGTATTTT.

The chain links TRBV4-1 to TRBJ1-5; no clear D gene. V was cut by 0 bases and J by 6 bases, with 9 bases left in between. The CDR3 is 14 amino acids. The germline gives CDR1 MGHRA, CDR2 YSYEKL. The CDR3 coding sequence is TGCGCCAGCAGCCAAGATTTGGCGGGTCAGCCCCAGCATTTT. This codes for CASSQDLAGQPQHF.

CDR3 in amino acids: CASSIRGQGKFF. CDR3 in DNA: TGTGCCAGTAGTATTAGGGGACAGGGCAAGTTCTTC. The rearrangement joins TRBV19 to TRBJ2-1; 9 bases map to TRBD1. Germline trimming cut 3 bases from V and 14 bases from J; bases unmatched to any gene: 5. The CDR3 totals 12 residues. The germline gives CDR1 LNHDA, CDR2 SQIVND (reference sequence). Looking up the rest from reference TRBV19 and TRBJ2-1 gives the full variable domain: DGGITQSPKYLFRKEGQNVTLSCEQNLNHDAMYWYRQDPGQGLRLIYYSQIVNDFQKGDIAEGYSVSREKKESFPLTVTSAQKNPTAFYLCASSIRGQGKFFGPGTRLTVL.

This rearrangement joins TRBV29-1 to TRBJ2-7; 7 bases match TRBD1. Germline lookup yields CDR1 SQVTM and CDR2 ANQGSEA. The CDR3 contains 13 residues. V was pared by 5 bases and J by 5 bases, with 9 bases of the junction left unmatched. The CDR3 DNA reads as TGCAGCGTTCACCCACCCGACAGGGACGAGCAGTACTTC. Residues: CSVHPPDRDEQYF.

This chain joins TRBV28 and TRBJ2-7; TRBD2 might be the D (5 bases). Trimming removed 4 bases from V and 6 bases from J, with 10 bases in between. CDR3 length: 12 amino acids. Germline V gene sequence: CDR1 MDHEN, CDR2 SYDVKM. The CDR3: CASSSLGREQYF. CDR3 DNA: TGTGCCAGCAGTTCACTAGGGCGCGAGCAGTACTTC.

This rearrangement joins TRBV11-2 to TRBJ2-7; 8 nucleotides match TRBD1. This CDR3 has 16 residues. From germline, CDR1 is SGHAT and CDR2 FQNNGV. Germline trimming cut 5 bases from V and 7 bases from J; bases unmatched to any gene: 16. The CDR3 sequence is CASSIAKGQGRGEQYF. DNA for the CDR3: TGTGCCAGCAGCATTGCCAAAGGACAGGGTCGTGGGGAGCAGTACTTC.